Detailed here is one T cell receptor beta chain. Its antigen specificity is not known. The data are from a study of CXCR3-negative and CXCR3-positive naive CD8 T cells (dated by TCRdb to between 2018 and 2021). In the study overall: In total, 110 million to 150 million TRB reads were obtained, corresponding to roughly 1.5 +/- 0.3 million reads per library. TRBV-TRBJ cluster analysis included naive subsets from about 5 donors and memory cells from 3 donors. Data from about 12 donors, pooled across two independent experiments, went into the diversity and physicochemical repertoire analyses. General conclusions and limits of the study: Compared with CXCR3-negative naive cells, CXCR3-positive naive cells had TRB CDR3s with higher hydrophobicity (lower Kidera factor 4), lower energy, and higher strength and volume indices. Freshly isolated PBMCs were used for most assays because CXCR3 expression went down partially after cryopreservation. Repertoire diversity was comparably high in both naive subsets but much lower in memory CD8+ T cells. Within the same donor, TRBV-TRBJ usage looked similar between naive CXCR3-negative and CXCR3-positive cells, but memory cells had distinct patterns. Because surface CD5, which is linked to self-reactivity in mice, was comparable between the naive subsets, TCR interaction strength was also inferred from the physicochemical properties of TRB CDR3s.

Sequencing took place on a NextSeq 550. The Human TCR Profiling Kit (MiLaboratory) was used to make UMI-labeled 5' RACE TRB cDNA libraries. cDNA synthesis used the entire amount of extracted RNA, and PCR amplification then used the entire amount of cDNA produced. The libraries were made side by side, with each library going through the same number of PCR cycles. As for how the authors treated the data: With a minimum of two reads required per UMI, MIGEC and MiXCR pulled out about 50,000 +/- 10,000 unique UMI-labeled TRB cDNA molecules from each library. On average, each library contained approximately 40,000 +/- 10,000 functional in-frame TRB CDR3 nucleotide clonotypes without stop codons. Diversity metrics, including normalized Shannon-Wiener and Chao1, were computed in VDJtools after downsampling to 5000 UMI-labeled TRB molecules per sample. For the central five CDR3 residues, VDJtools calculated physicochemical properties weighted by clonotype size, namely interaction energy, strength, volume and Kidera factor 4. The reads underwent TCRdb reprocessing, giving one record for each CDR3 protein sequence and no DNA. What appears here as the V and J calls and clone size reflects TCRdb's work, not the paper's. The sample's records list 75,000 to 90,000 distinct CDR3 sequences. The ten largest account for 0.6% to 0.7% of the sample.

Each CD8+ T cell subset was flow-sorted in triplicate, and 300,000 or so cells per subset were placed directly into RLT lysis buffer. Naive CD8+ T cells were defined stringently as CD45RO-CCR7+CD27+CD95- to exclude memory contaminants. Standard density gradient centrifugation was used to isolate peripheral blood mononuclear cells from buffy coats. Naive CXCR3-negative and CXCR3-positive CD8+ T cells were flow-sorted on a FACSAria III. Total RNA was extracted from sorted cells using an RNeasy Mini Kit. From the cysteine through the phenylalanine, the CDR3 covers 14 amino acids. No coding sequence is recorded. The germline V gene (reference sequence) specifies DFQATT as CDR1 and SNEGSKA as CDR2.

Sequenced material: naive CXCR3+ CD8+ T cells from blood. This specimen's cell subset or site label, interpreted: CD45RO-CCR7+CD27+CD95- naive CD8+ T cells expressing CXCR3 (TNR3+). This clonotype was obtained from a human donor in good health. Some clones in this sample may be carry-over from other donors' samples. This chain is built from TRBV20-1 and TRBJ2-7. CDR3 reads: CSARRYTERNEQYF.